The sequence of this TCR beta chain was determined in a study of T cell responses to AZD1222 COVID-19 vaccine (dated by TCRdb to the early 2020s). For the wider study: Because spike-specific TCR depth and breadth did not differ between the two schedules, AZD1222 recipients who got a second dose at roughly 4 weeks were pooled with those who got a second dose at roughly 12 weeks. Trial participants were enrolled into age subgroups of 18-55, 56-69 and 70-plus years, which contained approximately 150, 28 and 58 TCR-sequenced participants, respectively. TCR sequencing covered approximately 230 trial participants: about 210 given two doses of AZD1222 and 26 given two doses of MenACWY control vaccine.

As encoded in the germline V gene, CDR1 is MNHEY while CDR2 is SVGAGI. Reading from cysteine to phenylalanine, the CDR3 counts 13 amino acids. Only the CDR3 DNA stays, 39 bases, in frame from base 1. V is pared back by 6 bases and J by 8 bases, with 16 bases lying between the germline termini. The CDR3 regions of human TCRbeta chains were analyzed by immunosequencing. Per the original workflow: Repertoire TCRs were matched against a reference library of SARS-CoV-2-specific TCRs generated with the MIRA antigen-specificity platform. Breadth was defined as the fraction of unique TCRs that were SARS-CoV-2-associated. Depth was defined as the fraction of total T cells that were SARS-CoV-2-associated. Using the MIRA data, every spike-specific TCR was mapped to the spike region that the TCR reacted to and assigned to either a CD4 or a CD8 class. Log10-transformed breadth and depth values were compared by one-way ANOVA with Sidak's multiple comparisons tests. TCRdb re-hosts the immuneACCESS table, in-frame sequences only. Its copies lack some clones; in the studies checked, an unresolved V gene accounts for under half of them, and the cause for the rest is not known. The V and J calls and clone size are taken from that table; D and trimming were inferred from the DNA. The sample contains roughly 100,000 clones, approximately 88% of them found a single time. The ten largest clonotypes hold roughly 20% of the sample.

The time point label corresponds to: baseline before first vaccination. Vaccinee samples came from UK trials COV001 and COV002, including a single-blind randomized controlled phase 2/3 trial of AZD1222 (ChAdOx1 nCoV-19) in healthy adults. For TCRbeta chain sequencing, PBMC samples from trial participants were taken at day 0 and at day 28 after the second dose. Overall results and qualifications from the work: Spike-specific TCR breadth and depth rose significantly after two AZD1222 doses compared with day 0 and with MenACWY recipients. No day 14 peak-response samples were available, so repertoires were characterized only after the peak T cell response. In the small 56-69-year group, the increase in depth fell short of significance, most likely because of low power. Nearly half of unique spike-specific TCRs reportedly recognized epitopes outside regions mutated in the B.1.351 and B.1.1.7 variants. Conclusions about previously exposed vaccinees are limited because only five or six AZD1222 recipients were SARS-CoV-2 seropositive at baseline. Most participants were white British and females outnumbered males, and the authors suggested that clonal diversity may have been underestimated. The whole spike protein was spanned by vaccine-associated CD4 TCRs, and dominant responses were seen in regions 160-218 and 743-854.

As regards this clone: Its antigen is not yet known. Base-call qualities are not available, and no considerably larger clone is one nucleotide away.

The chain joins TRBV6-5 to TRBJ1-2; the D gene assignment is ambiguous. The sequencing here drew on peripheral blood, taken on day 0 of AZD1222 vaccination. The sequence was collected from an adult in good health. CDR3 protein: CASSTGSPWGYTF. The DNA reads TGTGCCAGCAGCACCGGGTCTCCATGGGGCTACACCTTC.